The clone carrying this TCR beta chain has a count of ten or more. Between the trimmed V and J ends, which lost 7 bases and 3 bases, there was a span of 12 bases. CDR1 and CDR2 from the germline V gene are LNHDA and SQIVND (reference sequence). This CDR3 is 13 amino acids long. This sample stems from a study of metastatic and nonmetastatic thyroid tumors. Study-wide context: The authors compared repertoires across blood and tumor or nodule tissue from malignant and benign thyroid patients.

Ahead of thyroid surgery, no patient had received treatment of any kind. Under the authors' procedure: Building a distant-metastasis classifier for papillary thyroid cancer drew on CDR3 differences across clinicopathological groups. MiXCR reprocessed the PCR reads for TCRdb. The V and J calls reflect TCRdb's pipeline rather than the authors' work. Of tens of thousands of clones in the sample, less than 25% are singletons; the top ten hold roughly 16%. The sample comprised blood. The genes are TRBV19 and TRBJ2-5; D may correspond to TRBD1 or TRBD2 (6 bases each). The TCR sequence derives from a female donor with papillary thyroid cancer or a benign thyroid nodule (not recorded which). Some clones in this sample may be carry-over from other donors' samples. DNA of the CDR3: TGTGCCAGTAATCTAGGGGGGAAAGAGACCCAGTACTTC. It codes for CASNLGGKETQYF.